The 6 T cell receptor beta chains below were found in one sample sequenced in a study of blood T cell repertoires in COVID-19. Assay: immunoSEQ multiplex PCR; the TCRdb copy retains only in-frame clones and omits some. The sample lists about 220,000 clones, roughly 82% occurring once. The specimen sequenced was peripheral blood. The receptor source for this set is a woman aged 70-85 years with acute or convalescent COVID-19.

This sequence joins TRBV7-2 and TRBJ1-1; D might be TRBD1 (6 bases). The germline gives CDR1 SGHTA, CDR2 FQGNSA. CDR3 length: 15 residues. The V gene lost 6 bases and the J gene lost 1 base, with 15 bases spanning the gap. The CDR3 coding sequence is TGTGCCAGCAGTCTAGGGGACATTTCGAACACTGAAGCTTTCTTT. This encodes CASSLGDISNTEAFF.

V gene TRBV7-9 combines with J gene TRBJ1-5; TRBD1 is a possible D gene (5 bases). Trimming cost V 2 bases and J 2 bases, with 13 bases left between them. The CDR3 extends over 16 amino acids. From germline, CDR1 is SEHNR and CDR2 FQNEAQ (reference sequence). The CDR3 spells CASSLIDSGGNQPQHF. The CDR3 nucleotides read TGTGCCAGCAGCTTAATTGATTCGGGGGGCAATCAGCCCCAGCATTTT.

This chain connects TRBV7-2 to TRBJ1-6; the D gene is possibly TRBD1 (5 bases). The CDR3 consists of 13 residues. CDR1 and CDR2 from the germline V gene are SGHTA and FQGNSA. V gave up 5 bases and J gave up 10 bases, with 12 bases separating them. CDR3 nucleotides: TGTGCCAGCAGCGGACGACAGTCGTCACCCCTCCACTTT. Its translation is CASSGRQSSPLHF.

In its sample, this clone was seen once. CDR3 loop: CASSLIAGGGYNSPLHF. CDR3 coding DNA: TGTGCCAGCAGCTTGATCGCAGGGGGCGGATATAATTCACCCCTCCACTTT. J is TRBJ1-6 and V is TRBV5-4, with TRBD1 identical over 8 bases. Germline CDR1 is SGHNT and CDR2 is YYREEE (reference sequence). This CDR3 contains 17 residues. Trimming at V came to 1 base and at J to 4 bases, leaving 7 bases not matched to a gene.

This chain joins TRBV6-2 or TRBV6-3 and TRBJ1-5, with 8 bases fitting TRBD1. This CDR3 comprises 15 residues. Unmatched junction bases numbered 3, after V lost 3 bases and J lost 2 bases. Per germline, CDR1 MNHEY and CDR2 SVGEGT. The chain's CDR3 is CASSYHRGGNQPQHF. CDR3 in DNA: TGTGCCAGCAGTTATCACAGGGGGGGCAATCAGCCCCAGCATTTT.

This clone was seen only once. This rearrangement joins TRBV4-1 to TRBJ1-5, with TRBD1 matching over 8 bases. The V gene end was trimmed by 1 base and the J gene end by 5 bases; junction bases not matched to a gene: 10. Germline CDR1 is MGHRA and CDR2 is YSYEKL. This CDR3 contains 17 residues. The CDR3 nucleotides read TGCGCCAGCAGCCAAGCCCCCCGGTCAGGGGGCTATCAGCCCCAGCATTTT. It encodes CASSQAPRSGGYQPQHF.